The 6 T cell receptor beta chains below all came from one sample that was sequenced in a study of blood T cell repertoires in COVID-19. The table came from immunoSEQ multiplex PCR; TCRdb's copy has only in-frame clones and leaves some out. The sample has about 120,000 clones, around nine tenths seen once. Sequenced sample: peripheral blood. The receptor set was obtained from a woman in her forties or fifties with acute or convalescent COVID-19.

The V and J genes are TRBV25-1 and TRBJ2-1; weak D call: TRBD1 (6 bases). Trimming left V 4 bases short and J 5 bases short, with 18 bases between. Germline CDR1 reads MGHDK; CDR2 reads SYGVNS. This CDR3 has 16 amino acids. CDR3 amino acids: CASSGDRARGNNEQFF. The CDR3 DNA follows: TGTGCCAGCAGTGGGGACCGGGCTAGGGGGAACAATGAGCAGTTCTTC.

CDR3 sequence (DNA): TGCGCCAGCAGCCAAGATCGGTCGACAGGGTCCTACAATGAGCAGTTCTTC. Translation: CASSQDRSTGSYNEQFF. V is TRBV4-1 and J is TRBJ2-1; 7 bases align to TRBD1. The CDR3 loop spans 17 amino acids. With 0 bases clipped from V and 1 base from J, the junction kept 6 bases outside the gene matches. Germline V gene data show CDR1 as MGHRA and CDR2 as YSYEKL.

The chain recombines TRBV28 with TRBJ1-5; D is possibly TRBD1 (5 bases). The germline gives CDR1 MDHEN, CDR2 SYDVKM. Trimming took off 3 bases at V and 2 bases at J, with 14 bases between the two ends. The CDR3 loop spans 16 amino acids. CDR3 protein: CASSLRRGLGNQPQHF. In DNA, the CDR3 is TGTGCCAGCAGTTTGAGAAGGGGCCTCGGCAATCAGCCCCAGCATTTT.

V usage is TRBV27 and J usage is TRBJ1-5; the match to TRBD1 covers 11 bases. This CDR3 is 19 amino acids long. Germline CDR1 reads MNHEY; CDR2 reads SMNVEV (reference sequence). V was clipped by 0 bases and J by 0 bases; unmatched bases: 7. The CDR3 DNA follows: TGTGCCAGCAGTTTATCTGAAGGACAGGGGGCACGTAGCAATCAGCCCCAGCATTTT. It codes for CASSLSEGQGARSNQPQHF.

The chain couples TRBV7-2 to TRBJ2-7; 8 bases line up with TRBD1. The V segment lost 4 bases and the J segment 6 bases; nucleotides outside the gene matches: 8. This CDR3 contains 14 residues. Germline-derived CDR1 and CDR2 are SGHTA and FQGNSA. The CDR3 sequence: CASSSWDRRGEQYF. The CDR3 nucleotides are TGTGCCAGCAGCTCTTGGGACAGGCGGGGCGAGCAGTACTTC.

This clone was recorded once. This sequence joins TRBV7-9 and TRBJ1-6; D is perhaps TRBD1 (5 bases). Germline lookup yields CDR1 SEHNR and CDR2 FQNEAQ (reference sequence). V was shortened by 1 base and J by 4 bases, with 5 bases between the two germline ends. The CDR3 contains 14 residues. The DNA for the CDR3 is TGTGCCAGCAGCTTAGAGGGGTATAATTCACCCCTCCACTTT. Translating it yields CASSLEGYNSPLHF.